These T cell receptor beta chains were read from a single sample in a study of early T cells in non-severe SARS-CoV-2 infection. From the 5' RACE reads, TCRdb called clonotypes with MiXCR, one entry per CDR3 protein. The table records 30,000 to 35,000 distinct CDR3 sequences, roughly 5.9% of them present only once. The sequenced sample consisted of whole blood. The receptors were gathered from an adult who was a healthcare worker with PCR-confirmed SARS-CoV-2 infection or an uninfected control (not recorded which). Each CDR3 is given with its conserved first and last residue. The D gene is left open where the match is weak. The size field is filled for only some rows; it gives once, few, many or a size class.

v_call,clone_size,d_call,j_call,cdr3_nt,cdr3_aa
TRBV20-1,many,.,TRBJ2-2,TGCAGTGCTAGATCAACGGGGAACACCGGGGAGCTGTTTTTT,CSARSTGNTGELFF
TRBV27,few,.,TRBJ1-5,TGTGCCAGCAGTTTAACCCCCCTCTCGGTGGGCAATCAGCCCCAGCATTTT,CASSLTPLSVGNQPQHF
TRBV27,few,TRBD1,TRBJ2-2,TGTGCCAGCAGTTTAGGACAGGGTAGGAACACCGGGGAGCTGTTTTTT,CASSLGQGRNTGELFF
TRBV28,few,.,TRBJ2-3,TGTGCCAGCAGTTTAACTGGACTAAATACGCAGTATTTT,CASSLTGLNTQYF
TRBV7-8,few,.,TRBJ2-3,TGTGCCAGCAGCTTAGCGAGGAGAGGCACAGATACGCAGTATTTT,CASSLARRGTDTQYF
TRBV2,few,TRBD2,TRBJ2-1,TGTGCCAGCAGTGAAACCCCGCCAGCGGGAGGATACAATGAGCAGTTCTTC,CASSETPPAGGYNEQFF
TRBV4-3,.,TRBD2,TRBJ2-1,TGCGCCAGCAGCCAAGGACTAGCGGATTACAATGAGCAGTTCTTC,CASSQGLADYNEQFF
TRBV10-3,few,TRBD2,TRBJ2-3,TGTGCCATCAGAGCGGGAGGGACGTCCTATACGCAGTATTTT,CAIRAGGTSYTQYF
TRBV7-9,many,.,TRBJ1-1,TGTGCCAGCAGCTTTGCCCAGGAAGGTGAAGCTTTCTTT,CASSFAQEGEAFF
TRBV7-2,few,.,TRBJ2-2,TGTGCCAGCAGCCGAGGGCGGACCGGGGAGCTGTTTTTT,CASSRGRTGELFF
TRBV20-1,many,.,TRBJ2-4,TGCAGTGCTAGGGCCCCGCCTAGCTGGAACATTCAGTACTTC,CSARAPPSWNIQYF
TRBV7-9,many,.,TRBJ2-3,TGTGCCAGCAGCCCTGCAGGGGGGCTCACAGATACGCAGTATTTT,CASSPAGGLTDTQYF
TRBV19,once,TRBD1,TRBJ1-2,TGTGCCAGTAGTACCACGACAGGGCTCTATGGCTACACCTTC,CASSTTTGLYGYTF
TRBV7-9,many,.,TRBJ2-5,TGTGCCAGCAAGGAGGGAGTGGGGGTAGAGACCCAGTACTTC,CASKEGVGVETQYF
TRBV27,few,.,TRBJ1-4,TGTGCCAGCAGTTCGATATCCGCATTAACAGGTTCAACTAATGAAAAACTGTTTTTT,CASSSISALTGSTNEKLFF
TRBV6-1,.,.,TRBJ2-6,TGTGCCAGCAGTGTGACAAACAGGGCTGGGGCCAACGTCCTGACTTTC,CASSVTNRAGANVLTF
TRBV12-3/TRBV12-4,many,TRBD1,TRBJ2-6,TGTGCCAGCACCAGGGGGATACCTTTCTCTGGGGCCAACGTCCTGACTTTC,CASTRGIPFSGANVLTF
TRBV11-2,few,TRBD2,TRBJ2-4,TGTGCCAGCAGCTTGACGGGAGGGTTAGCCAAAAACATTCAGTACTTC,CASSLTGGLAKNIQYF
TRBV6-5,few,.,TRBJ2-3,TGTGCCAGCAGGCGGACTAAACTCACTAGCACAGATACGCAGTATTTT,CASRRTKLTSTDTQYF
TRBV6-2/TRBV6-3,.,.,TRBJ2-7,TGTGCCAGCAGTTATGAGCAGGGGAGTTTCGATTTGTACGAGCAGTACTTC,CASSYEQGSFDLYEQYF
TRBV12-3/TRBV12-4,many,TRBD1,TRBJ1-2,TGTGCCAGCAGTTTGGTGCAGGGACAGGGCTACACCTTC,CASSLVQGQGYTF
TRBV28,many,TRBD2,TRBJ2-6,TGTGCCAGCAGTTTATTAATAGGGACTAGCGGGAGGGCCTCTGGGGCCAACGTCCTGACTTTC,CASSLLIGTSGRASGANVLTF
TRBV7-2,many,.,TRBJ2-5,TGTGCCAGCAGCTCCGGCGTTTTGGAGACCCAGTACTTC,CASSSGVLETQYF
TRBV20-1,many,TRBD1,TRBJ2-3,TGCAGTGCTAGCCTCGGACAGGGCACAGATACGCAGTATTTT,CSASLGQGTDTQYF
TRBV4-2,many,.,TRBJ2-7,TGTGCCAGCAGCCAAGCTGGAGGGAGTGGCCACGAGCAGTACTTC,CASSQAGGSGHEQYF